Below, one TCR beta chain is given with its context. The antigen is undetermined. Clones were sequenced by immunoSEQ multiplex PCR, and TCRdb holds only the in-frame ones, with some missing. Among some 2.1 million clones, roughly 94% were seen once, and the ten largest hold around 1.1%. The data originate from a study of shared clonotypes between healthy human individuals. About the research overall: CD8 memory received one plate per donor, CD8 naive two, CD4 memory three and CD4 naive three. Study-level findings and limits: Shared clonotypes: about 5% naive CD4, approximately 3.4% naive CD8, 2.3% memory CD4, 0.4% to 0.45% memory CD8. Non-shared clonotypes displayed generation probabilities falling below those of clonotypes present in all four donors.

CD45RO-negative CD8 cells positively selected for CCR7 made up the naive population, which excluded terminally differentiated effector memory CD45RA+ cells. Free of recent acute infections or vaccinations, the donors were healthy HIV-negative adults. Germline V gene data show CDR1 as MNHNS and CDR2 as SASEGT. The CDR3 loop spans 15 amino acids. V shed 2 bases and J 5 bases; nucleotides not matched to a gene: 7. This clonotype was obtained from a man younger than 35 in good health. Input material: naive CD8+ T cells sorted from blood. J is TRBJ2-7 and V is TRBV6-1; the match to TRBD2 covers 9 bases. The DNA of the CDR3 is TGTGCCAGCAGTGAAACTGTGCTAGCGGGGAACGAGCAGTACTTC. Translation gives CASSETVLAGNEQYF.